This T cell receptor (beta chain) was identified during a study of identical twins. Study-level results: Twins' surplus sharing was weaker for beta out-of-frame sequences.

TCRdb ran MiXCR on the 5' RACE reads and lists one entry per CDR3 protein. The sample yields just over 450,000 distinct CDR3 sequences, about 14% seen once. This CDR3 is built from 13 residues. Deletions cut 6 bases from V and 14 bases from J, with 20 bases between. CDR1 MNHNS and CDR2 SASEGT come from the germline V gene. This clonotype turned up a few times. Its antigen is as yet unknown. The sample also formed part of further work on yellow fever vaccine responses in identical twins.

The sequenced material came from CD4+ T cells sorted from blood. The source of this sequence is a woman under 30 in good health. V is TRBV6-1 and J is TRBJ1-5; D perhaps matches TRBD1 (5 bases). The CDR3 nucleotides are TGTGCCAGCAGAGCAAGCCAGACAGCGATGGAGCATTTT. It codes for CASRASQTAMEHF.